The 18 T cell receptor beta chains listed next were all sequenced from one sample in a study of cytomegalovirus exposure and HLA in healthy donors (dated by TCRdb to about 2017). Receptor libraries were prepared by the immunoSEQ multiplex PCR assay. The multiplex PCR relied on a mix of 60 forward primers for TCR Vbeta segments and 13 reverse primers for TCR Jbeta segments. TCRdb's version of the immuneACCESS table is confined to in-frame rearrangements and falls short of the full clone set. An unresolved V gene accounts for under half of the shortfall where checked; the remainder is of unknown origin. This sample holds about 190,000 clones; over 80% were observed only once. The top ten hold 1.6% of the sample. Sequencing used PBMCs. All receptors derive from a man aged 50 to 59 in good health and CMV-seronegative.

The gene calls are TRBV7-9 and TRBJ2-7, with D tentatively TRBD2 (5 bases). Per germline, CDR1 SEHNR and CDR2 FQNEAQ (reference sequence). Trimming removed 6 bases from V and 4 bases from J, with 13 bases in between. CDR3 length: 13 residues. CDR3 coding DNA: TGTGCCAGCAGTCCGGACCCGGGGTACGAGCAGTACTTC. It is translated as CASSPDPGYEQYF.

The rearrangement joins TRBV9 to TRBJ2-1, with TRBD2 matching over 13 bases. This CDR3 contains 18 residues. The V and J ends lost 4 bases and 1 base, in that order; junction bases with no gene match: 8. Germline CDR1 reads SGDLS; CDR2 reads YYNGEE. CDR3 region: CASSSWTSGRISYNEQFF. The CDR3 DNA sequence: TGTGCCAGCAGCTCATGGACTAGCGGGAGAATTTCCTACAATGAGCAGTTCTTC.

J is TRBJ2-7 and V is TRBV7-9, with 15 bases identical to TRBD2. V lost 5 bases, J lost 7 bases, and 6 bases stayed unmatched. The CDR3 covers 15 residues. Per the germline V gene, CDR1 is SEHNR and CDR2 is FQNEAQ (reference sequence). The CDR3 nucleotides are TGTGCCAGCAGCCGAGGGACTAGCGGGGGGCGAGAGCAGTACTTC. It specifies CASSRGTSGGREQYF.

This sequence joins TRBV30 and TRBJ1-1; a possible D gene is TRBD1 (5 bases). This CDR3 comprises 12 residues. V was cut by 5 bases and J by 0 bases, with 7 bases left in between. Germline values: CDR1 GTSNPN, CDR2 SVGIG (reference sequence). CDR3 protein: CAWGHLNTEAFF. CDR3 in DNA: TGTGCCTGGGGACATTTGAACACTGAAGCTTTCTTT.

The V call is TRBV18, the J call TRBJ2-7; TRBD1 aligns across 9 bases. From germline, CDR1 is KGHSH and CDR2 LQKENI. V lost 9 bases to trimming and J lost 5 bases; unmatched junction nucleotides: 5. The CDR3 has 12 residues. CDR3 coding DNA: TGTGCCAGTAGGACAGGGGACCACGAGCAGTACTTC. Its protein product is CASRTGDHEQYF.

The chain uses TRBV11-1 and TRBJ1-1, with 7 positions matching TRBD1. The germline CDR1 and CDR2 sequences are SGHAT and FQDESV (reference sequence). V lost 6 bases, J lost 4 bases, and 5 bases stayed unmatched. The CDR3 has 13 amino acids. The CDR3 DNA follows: TGTGCCAGCAGGCATTCAGGGGGCACTGAAGCTTTCTTT. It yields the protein CASRHSGGTEAFF.

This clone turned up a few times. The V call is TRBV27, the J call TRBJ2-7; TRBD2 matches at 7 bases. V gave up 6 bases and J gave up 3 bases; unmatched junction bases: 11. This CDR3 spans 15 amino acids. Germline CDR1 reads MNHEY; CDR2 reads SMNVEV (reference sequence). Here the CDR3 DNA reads TGTGCCAGCAGGGGACCTAGCGGCAGCATCTACGAGCAGTACTTC. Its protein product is CASRGPSGSIYEQYF.

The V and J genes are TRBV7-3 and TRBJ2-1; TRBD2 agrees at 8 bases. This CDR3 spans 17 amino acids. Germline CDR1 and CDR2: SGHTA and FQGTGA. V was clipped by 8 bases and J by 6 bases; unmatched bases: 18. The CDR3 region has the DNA TGTGCCAGCTGTACGGTAACTAGCGGTTTCCCTTGCAATGAGCAGTTCTTC. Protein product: CASCTVTSGFPCNEQFF.

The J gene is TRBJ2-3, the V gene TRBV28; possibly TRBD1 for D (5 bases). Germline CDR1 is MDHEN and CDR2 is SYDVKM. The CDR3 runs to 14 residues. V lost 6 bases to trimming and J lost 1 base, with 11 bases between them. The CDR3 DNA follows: TGTGCCAGCAGCTCCAGGGCGGGCACAGATACGCAGTATTTT. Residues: CASSSRAGTDTQYF.

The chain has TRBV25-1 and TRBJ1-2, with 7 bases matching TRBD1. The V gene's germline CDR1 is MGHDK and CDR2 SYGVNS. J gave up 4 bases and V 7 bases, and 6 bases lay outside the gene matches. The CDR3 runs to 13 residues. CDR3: CASTKTGSYGYTF. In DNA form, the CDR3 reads TGTGCCAGCACCAAGACAGGGTCCTATGGCTACACCTTC.

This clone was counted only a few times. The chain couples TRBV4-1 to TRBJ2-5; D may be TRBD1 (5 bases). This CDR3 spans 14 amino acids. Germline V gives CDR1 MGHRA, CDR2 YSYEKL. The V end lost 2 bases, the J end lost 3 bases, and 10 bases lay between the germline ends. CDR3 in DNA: TGCGCCAGCAGCCAAACGAAGGGGAAAGAGACCCAGTACTTC. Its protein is CASSQTKGKETQYF.

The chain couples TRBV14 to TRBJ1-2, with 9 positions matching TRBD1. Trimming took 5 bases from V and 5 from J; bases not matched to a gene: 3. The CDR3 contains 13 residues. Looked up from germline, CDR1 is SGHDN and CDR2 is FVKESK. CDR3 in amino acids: CASSIQGAYGYTF. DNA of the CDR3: TGTGCCAGCAGCATACAGGGGGCATATGGCTACACCTTC.

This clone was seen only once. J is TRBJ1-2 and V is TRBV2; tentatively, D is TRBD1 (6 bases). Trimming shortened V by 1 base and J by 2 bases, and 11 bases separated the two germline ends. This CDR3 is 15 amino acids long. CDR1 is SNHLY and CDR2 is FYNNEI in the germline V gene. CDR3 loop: CASSEGAGANYGYTF. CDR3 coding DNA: TGTGCCAGCAGTGAAGGTGCAGGGGCCAACTATGGCTACACCTTC.

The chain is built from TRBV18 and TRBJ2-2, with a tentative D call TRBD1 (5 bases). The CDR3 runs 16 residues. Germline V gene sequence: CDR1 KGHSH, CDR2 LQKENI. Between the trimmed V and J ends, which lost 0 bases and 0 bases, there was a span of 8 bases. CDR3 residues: CASSPPTTANTGELFF. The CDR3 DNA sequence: TGTGCCAGCTCACCACCGACGACAGCGAACACCGGGGAGCTGTTTTTT.

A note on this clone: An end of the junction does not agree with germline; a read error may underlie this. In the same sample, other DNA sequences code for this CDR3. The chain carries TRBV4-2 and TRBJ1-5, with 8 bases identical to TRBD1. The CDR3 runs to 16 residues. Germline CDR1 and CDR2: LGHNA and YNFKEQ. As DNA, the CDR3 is TGTGCCAGCAGCCAAGTGACAGGGGCTTTCAATCAACCCCAGCATTTT. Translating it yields CASSQVTGAFNQPQHF.

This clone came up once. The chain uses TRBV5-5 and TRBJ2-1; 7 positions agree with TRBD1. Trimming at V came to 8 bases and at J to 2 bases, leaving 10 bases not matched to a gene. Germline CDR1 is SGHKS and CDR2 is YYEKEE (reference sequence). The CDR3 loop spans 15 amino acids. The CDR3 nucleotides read TGTGCCAGTACAGGGGAGACCGTTACCTACAATGAGCAGTTCTTC. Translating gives CASTGETVTYNEQFF.

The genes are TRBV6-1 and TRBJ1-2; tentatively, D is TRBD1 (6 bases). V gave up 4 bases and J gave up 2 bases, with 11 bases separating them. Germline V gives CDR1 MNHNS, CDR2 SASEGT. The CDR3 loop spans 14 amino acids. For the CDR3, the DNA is TGTGCCAGCAGTGTAGGGCAGGGGAACTATGGCTACACCTTC. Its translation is CASSVGQGNYGYTF.

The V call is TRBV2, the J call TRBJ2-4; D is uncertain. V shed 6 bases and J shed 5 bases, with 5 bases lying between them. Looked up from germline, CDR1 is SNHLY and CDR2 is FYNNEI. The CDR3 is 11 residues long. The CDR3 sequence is CASSGENIQYF. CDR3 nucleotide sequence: TGTGCCAGCAGCGGAGAAAACATTCAGTACTTC. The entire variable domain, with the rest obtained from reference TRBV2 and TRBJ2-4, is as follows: EPEVTQTPSHQVTQMGQEVILRCVPISNHLYFYWYRQILGQKVEFLVSFYNNEISEKSEIFDDQFSVERPDGSNFTLKIRSTKLEDSAMYFCASSGENIQYFGAGTRLSVL.